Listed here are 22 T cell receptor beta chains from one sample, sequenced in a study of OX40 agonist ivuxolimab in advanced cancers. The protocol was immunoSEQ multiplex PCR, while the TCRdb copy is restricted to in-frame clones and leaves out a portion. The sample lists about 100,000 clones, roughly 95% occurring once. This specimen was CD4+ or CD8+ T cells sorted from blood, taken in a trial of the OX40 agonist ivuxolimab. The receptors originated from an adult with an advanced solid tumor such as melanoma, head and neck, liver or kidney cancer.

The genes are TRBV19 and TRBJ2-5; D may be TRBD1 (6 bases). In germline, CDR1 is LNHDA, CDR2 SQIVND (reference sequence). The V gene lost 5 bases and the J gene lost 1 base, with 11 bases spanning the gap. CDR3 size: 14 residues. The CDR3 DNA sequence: TGTGCCAGTAGTGGCCGGACAGCCCAAGAGACCCAGTACTTC. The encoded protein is CASSGRTAQETQYF.

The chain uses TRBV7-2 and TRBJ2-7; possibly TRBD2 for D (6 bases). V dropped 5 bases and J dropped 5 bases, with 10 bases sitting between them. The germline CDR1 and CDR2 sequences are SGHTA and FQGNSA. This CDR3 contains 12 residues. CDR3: CASSQRRDEQYF. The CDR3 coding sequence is TGTGCCAGCAGCCAAAGGAGGGACGAGCAGTACTTC.

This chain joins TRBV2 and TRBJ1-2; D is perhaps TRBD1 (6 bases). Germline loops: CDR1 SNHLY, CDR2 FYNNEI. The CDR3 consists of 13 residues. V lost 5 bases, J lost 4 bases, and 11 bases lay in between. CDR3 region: CASSRQAVYGYTF. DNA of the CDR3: TGTGCCAGCAGTAGACAGGCGGTCTATGGCTACACCTTC.

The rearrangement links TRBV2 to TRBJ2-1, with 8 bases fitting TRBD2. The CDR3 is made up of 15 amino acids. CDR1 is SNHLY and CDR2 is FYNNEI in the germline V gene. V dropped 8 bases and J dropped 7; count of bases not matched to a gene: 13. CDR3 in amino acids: CASSDNQAGANEQFF. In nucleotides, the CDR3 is TGTGCCAGCTCAGATAACCAAGCGGGGGCTAATGAGCAGTTCTTC.

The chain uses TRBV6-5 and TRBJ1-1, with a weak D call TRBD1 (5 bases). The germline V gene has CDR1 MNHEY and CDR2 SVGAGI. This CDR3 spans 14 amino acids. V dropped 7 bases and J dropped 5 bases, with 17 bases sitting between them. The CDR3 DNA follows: TGTGCCAGCAAGGGGAGAGGGCCTTGGACTGAAGCTTTCTTT. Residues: CASKGRGPWTEAFF.

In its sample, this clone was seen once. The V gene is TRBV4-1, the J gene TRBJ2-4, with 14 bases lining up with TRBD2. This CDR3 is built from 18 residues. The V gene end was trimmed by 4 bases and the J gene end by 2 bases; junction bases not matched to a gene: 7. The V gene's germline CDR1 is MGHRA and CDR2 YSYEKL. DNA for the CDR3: TGCGCCAGCAGCCCCGGACTAGCGGGAGGCCTGTCCAAAAACATTCAGTACTTC. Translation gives CASSPGLAGGLSKNIQYF.

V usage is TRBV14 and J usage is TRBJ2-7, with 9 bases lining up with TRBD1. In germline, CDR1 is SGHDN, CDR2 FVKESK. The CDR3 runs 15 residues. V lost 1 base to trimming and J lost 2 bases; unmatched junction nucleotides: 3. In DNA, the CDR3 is TGTGCCAGCAGCCAAGGTGGGACAGGGCCCTACGAGCAGTACTTC. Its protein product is CASSQGGTGPYEQYF. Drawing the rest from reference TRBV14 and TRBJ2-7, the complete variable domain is EAGVTQFPSHSVIEKGQTVTLRCDPISGHDNLYWYRRVMGKEIKFLLHFVKESKQDESGMPNNRFLAERTGGTYSTLKVQPAELEDSGVYFCASSQGGTGPYEQYFGPGTRLTVT.

CDR3 coding DNA: TGCGCCAGCAGCTTTCGGACGGGGGGAGTGGATACGCAGTATTTT. Its translation: CASSFRTGGVDTQYF. The chain combines TRBV5-1 with TRBJ2-3; the match to TRBD2 covers 7 bases. V was clipped by 2 bases and J by 6 bases; unmatched bases: 9. CDR1 SGHRS and CDR2 YFSETQ come from the germline V gene. This CDR3 contains 15 residues.

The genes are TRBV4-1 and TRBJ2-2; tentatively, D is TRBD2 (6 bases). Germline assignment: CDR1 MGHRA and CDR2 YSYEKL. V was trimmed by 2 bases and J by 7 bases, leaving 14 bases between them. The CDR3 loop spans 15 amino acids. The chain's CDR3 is CASSQYALGGGELFF. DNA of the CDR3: TGCGCCAGCAGCCAATACGCCCTCGGGGGCGGGGAGCTGTTTTTT.

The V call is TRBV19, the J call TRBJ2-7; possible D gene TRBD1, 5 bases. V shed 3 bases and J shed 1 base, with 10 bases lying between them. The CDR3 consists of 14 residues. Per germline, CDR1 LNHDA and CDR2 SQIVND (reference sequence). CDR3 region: CASSIRQGSYEQYF. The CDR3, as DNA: TGTGCCAGTAGTATTCGGCAGGGATCCTACGAGCAGTACTTC.

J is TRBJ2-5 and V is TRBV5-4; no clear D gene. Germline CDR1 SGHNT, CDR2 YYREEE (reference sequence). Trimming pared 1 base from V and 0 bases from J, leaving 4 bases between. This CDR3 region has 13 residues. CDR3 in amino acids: CASSLWDQETQYF. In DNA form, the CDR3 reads TGTGCCAGCAGCTTGTGGGACCAAGAGACCCAGTACTTC.

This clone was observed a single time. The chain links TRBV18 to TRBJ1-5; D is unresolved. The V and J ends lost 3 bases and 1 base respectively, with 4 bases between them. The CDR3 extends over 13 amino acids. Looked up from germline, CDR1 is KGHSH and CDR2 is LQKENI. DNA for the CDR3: TGTGCCAGCTCACCTGTCAGCAATCAGCCCCAGCATTTT. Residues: CASSPVSNQPQHF.

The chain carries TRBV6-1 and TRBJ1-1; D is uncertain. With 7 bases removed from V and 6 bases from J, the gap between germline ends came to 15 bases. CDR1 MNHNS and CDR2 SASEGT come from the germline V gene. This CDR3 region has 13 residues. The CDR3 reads CASTAGYDAEAFF. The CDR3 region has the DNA TGTGCCAGCACTGCCGGGTATGACGCTGAAGCTTTCTTT.

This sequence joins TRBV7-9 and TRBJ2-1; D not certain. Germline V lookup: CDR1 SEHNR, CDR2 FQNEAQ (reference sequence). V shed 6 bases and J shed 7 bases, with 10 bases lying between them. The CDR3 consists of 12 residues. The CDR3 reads CASRTVGNEQFF. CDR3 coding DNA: TGTGCCAGCAGAACAGTCGGGAATGAGCAGTTCTTC.

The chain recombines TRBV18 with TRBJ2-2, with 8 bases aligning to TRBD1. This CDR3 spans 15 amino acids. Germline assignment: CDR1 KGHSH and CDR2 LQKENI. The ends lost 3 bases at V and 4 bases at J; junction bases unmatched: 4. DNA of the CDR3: TGTGCCAGCTCACCTACAGGGGGACCCACCGGGGAGCTGTTTTTT. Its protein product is CASSPTGGPTGELFF.

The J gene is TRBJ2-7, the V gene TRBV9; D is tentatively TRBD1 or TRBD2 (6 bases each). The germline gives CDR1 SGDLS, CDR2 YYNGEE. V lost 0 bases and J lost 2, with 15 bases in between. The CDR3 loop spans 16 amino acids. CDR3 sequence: CASSVGSSGATYEQYF. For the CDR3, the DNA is TGTGCCAGCAGCGTAGGATCGTCGGGGGCTACCTACGAGCAGTACTTC. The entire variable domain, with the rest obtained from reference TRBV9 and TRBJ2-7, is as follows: DSGVTQTPKHLITATGQRVTLRCSPRSGDLSVYWYQQSLDQGLQFLIQYYNGEERAKGNILERFSAQQFPDLHSELNLSSLELGDSALYFCASSVGSSGATYEQYFGPGTRLTVT.

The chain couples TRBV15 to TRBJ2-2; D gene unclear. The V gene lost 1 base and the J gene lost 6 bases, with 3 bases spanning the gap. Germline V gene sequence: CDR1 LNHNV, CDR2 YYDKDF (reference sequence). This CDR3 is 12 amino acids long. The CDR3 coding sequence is TGTGCCACCAGCAGAGGGTCCGGGGAGCTGTTTTTT. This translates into CATSRGSGELFF.

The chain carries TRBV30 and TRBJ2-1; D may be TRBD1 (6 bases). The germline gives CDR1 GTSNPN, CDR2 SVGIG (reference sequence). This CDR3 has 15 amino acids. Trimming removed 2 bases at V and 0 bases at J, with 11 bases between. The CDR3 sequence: CAWSQQGSSYNEQFF. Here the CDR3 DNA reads TGTGCCTGGAGTCAACAGGGAAGCTCCTACAATGAGCAGTTCTTC.

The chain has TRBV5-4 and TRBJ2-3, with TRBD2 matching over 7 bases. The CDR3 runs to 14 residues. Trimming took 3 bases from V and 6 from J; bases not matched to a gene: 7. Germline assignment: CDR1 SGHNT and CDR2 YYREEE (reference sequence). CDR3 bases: TGTGCCAGCAGCTCGGGGACTAACTCGGATACGCAGTATTTT. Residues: CASSSGTNSDTQYF.

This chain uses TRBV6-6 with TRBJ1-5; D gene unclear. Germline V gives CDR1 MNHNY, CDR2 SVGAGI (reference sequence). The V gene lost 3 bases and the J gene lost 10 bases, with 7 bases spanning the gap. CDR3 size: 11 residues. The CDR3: CASSYQGPQHF. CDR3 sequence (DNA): TGTGCCAGCAGTTATCAAGGTCCCCAGCATTTT.

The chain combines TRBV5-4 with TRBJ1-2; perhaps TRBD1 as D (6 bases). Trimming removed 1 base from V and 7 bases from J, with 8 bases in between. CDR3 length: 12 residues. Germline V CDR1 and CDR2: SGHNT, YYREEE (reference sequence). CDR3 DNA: TGTGCCAGCAGCTTGAAGGGGGGTGGCTACACCTTC. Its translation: CASSLKGGGYTF.

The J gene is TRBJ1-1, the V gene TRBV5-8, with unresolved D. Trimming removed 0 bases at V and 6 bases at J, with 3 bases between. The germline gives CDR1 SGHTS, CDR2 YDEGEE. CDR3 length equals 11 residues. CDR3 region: CASSLVAEAFF. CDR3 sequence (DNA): TGTGCCAGCAGCTTGGTGGCTGAAGCTTTCTTT.